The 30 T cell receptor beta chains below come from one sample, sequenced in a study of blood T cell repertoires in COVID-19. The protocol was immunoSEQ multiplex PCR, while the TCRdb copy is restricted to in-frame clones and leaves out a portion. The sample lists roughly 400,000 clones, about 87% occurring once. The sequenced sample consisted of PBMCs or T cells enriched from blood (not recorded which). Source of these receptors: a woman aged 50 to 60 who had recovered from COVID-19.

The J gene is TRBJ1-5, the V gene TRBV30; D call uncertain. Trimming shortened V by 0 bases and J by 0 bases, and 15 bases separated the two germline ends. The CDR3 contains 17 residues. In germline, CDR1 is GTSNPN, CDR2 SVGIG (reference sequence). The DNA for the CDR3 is TGTGCCTGGAGTGTAGGTGTGGTCCAGGATAGCAATCAGCCCCAGCATTTT. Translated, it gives CAWSVGVVQDSNQPQHF.

The CDR3 bases are TGCGCCAGCAGCTTATCAGTCCCGAACACCGGGGAGCTGTTTTTT. This sequence encodes CASSLSVPNTGELFF. This sequence joins TRBV5-1 and TRBJ2-2; no clear D gene. Trimming removed 2 bases from V and 0 bases from J, with 8 bases in between. Germline CDR1 and CDR2: SGHRS and YFSETQ. The CDR3 consists of 15 residues.

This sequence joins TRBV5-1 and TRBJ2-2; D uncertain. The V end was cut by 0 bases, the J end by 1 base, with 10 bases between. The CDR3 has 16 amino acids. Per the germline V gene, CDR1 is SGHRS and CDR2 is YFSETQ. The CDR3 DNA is TGCGCCAGCAGCTTGGCCAACTCAAAGAACACCGGGGAGCTGTTTTTT. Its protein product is CASSLANSKNTGELFF.

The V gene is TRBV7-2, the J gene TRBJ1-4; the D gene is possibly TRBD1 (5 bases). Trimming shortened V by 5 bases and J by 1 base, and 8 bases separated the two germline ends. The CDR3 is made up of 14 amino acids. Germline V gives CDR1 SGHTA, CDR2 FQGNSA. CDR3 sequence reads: CASSLQGTNEKLFF. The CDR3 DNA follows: TGTGCCAGCAGCCTTCAGGGAACTAATGAAAAACTGTTTTTT.

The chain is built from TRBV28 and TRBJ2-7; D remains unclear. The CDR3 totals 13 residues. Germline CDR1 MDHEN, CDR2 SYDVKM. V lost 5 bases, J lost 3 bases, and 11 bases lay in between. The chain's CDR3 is CASSETQRYEQYF. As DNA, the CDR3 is TGTGCCAGCAGTGAGACACAACGCTACGAGCAGTACTTC.

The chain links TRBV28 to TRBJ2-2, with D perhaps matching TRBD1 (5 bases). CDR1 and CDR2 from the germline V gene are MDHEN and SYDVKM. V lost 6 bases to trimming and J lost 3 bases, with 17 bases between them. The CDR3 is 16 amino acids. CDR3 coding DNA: TGTGCCAGCAGAAGTGCAGGGCACCTGGACACCGGGGAGCTGTTTTTT. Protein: CASRSAGHLDTGELFF.

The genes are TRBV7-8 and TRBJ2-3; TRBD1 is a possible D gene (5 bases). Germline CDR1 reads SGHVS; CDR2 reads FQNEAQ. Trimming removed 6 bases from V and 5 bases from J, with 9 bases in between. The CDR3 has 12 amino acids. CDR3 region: CASRADRDTQYF. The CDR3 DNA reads TGTGCCAGCAGAGCCGACAGAGATACGCAGTATTTT.

The CDR3 sequence is CARQYVTGGYTF. The CDR3, as DNA: TGTGCCAGACAGTACGTCACAGGGGGCTACACCTTC. The chain carries TRBV19 and TRBJ1-2; the D gene is possibly TRBD1 (6 bases). The CDR3 is made up of 12 amino acids. V lost 9 bases and J 8 bases, leaving 16 bases between the germline ends. Germline CDR1 and CDR2: LNHDA and SQIVND (reference sequence).

The DNA for the CDR3 is TGCGCCAGCAACCTCGGACAGGGGGAATACGAGCAGTACTTC. Amino acids: CASNLGQGEYEQYF. The rearrangement joins TRBV5-1 to TRBJ2-7; 10 bases line up with TRBD1. This CDR3 is 14 amino acids long. J gave up 4 bases and V 6 bases, and 7 bases lay outside the gene matches. Looked up from germline, CDR1 is SGHRS and CDR2 is YFSETQ.

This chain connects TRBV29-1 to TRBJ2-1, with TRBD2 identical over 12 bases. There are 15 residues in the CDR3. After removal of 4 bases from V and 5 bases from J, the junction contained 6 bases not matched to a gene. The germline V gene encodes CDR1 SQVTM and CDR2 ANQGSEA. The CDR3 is CSVGLLAGGNNEQFF. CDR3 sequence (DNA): TGCAGCGTTGGGCTCCTAGCGGGGGGGAACAATGAGCAGTTCTTC.

As DNA, the CDR3 is TGCGCCAGCAGCTTGAACCCACAGCGGGTCGGGGGAAACACCATATATTTT. The encoded protein is CASSLNPQRVGGNTIYF. The V and J genes are TRBV5-1 and TRBJ1-3; D is ambiguous. Germline V lookup: CDR1 SGHRS, CDR2 YFSETQ. V was clipped by 1 base and J by 4 bases, with 18 bases between them. There are 17 residues in the CDR3.

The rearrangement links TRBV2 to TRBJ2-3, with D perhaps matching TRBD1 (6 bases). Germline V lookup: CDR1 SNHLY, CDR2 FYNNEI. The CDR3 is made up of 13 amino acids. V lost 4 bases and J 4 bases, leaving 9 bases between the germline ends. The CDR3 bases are TGTGCCAGCAGTGTACAGGGCTCAGATACGCAGTATTTT. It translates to CASSVQGSDTQYF.

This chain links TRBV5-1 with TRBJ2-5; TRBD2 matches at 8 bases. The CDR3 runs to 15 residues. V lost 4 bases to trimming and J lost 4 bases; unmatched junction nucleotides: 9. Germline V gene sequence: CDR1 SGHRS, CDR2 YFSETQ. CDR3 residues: CASSPGGGRGETQYF. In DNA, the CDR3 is TGCGCCAGCAGCCCCGGCGGGGGGCGAGGAGAGACCCAGTACTTC. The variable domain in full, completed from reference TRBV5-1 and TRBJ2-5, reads KAGVTQTPRYLIKTRGQQVTLSCSPISGHRSVSWYQQTPGQGLQFLFEYFSETQRNKGNFPGRFSGRQFSNSRSEMNVSTLELGDSALYLCASSPGGGRGETQYFGPGTRLLVL.

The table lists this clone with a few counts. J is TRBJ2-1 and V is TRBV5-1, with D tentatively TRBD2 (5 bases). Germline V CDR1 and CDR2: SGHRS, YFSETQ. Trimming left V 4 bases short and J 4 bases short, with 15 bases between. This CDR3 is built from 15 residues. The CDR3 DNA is TGCGCCAGCAGCCCCGGACTGCTGAAATACAATGAGCAGTTCTTC. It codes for CASSPGLLKYNEQFF.

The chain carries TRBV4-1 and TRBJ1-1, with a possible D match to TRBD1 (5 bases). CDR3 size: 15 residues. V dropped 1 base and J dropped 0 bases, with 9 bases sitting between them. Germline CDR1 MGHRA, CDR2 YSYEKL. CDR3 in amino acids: CASSQAGGVNTEAFF. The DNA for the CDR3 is TGCGCCAGCAGCCAAGCCGGGGGTGTGAACACTGAAGCTTTCTTT.

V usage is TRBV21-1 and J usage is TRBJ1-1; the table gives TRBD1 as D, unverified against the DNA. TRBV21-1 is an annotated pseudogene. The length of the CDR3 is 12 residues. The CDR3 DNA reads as TGTGCCAGCACCCATTGGGCCACTGAAGCTTTCTTT. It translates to CASTHWATEAFF.

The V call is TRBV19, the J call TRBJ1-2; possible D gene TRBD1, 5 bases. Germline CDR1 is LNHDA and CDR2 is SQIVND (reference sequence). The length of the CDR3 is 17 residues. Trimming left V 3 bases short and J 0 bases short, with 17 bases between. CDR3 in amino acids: CASSIATGYASNYGYTF. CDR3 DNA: TGTGCCAGTAGTATCGCCACAGGCTACGCCTCTAACTATGGCTACACCTTC. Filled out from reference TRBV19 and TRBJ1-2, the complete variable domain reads DGGITQSPKYLFRKEGQNVTLSCEQNLNHDAMYWYRQDPGQGLRLIYYSQIVNDFQKGDIAEGYSVSREKKESFPLTVTSAQKNPTAFYLCASSIATGYASNYGYTFGSGTRLTVV.

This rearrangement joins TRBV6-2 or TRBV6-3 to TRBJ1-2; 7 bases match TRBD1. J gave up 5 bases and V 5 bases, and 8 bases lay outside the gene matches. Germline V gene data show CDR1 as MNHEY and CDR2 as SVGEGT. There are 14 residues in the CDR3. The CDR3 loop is CASSGTGTAYGYTF. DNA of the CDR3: TGTGCCAGCAGTGGCACCGGGACAGCTTATGGCTACACCTTC.

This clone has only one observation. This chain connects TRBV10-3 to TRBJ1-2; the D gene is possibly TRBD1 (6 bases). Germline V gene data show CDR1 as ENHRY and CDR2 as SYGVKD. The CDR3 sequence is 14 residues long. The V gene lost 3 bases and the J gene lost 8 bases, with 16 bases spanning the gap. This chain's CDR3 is CAISDPRGGDGYTF. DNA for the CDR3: TGTGCCATCAGTGACCCTAGGGGGGGTGACGGCTACACCTTC.

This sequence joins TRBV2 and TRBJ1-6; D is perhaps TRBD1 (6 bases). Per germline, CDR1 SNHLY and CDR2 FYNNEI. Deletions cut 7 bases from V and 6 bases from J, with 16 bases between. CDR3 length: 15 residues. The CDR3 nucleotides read TGTGCCAGCAAACTTACGGACAGCGGTAATTCACCCCTCCACTTT. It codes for CASKLTDSGNSPLHF.

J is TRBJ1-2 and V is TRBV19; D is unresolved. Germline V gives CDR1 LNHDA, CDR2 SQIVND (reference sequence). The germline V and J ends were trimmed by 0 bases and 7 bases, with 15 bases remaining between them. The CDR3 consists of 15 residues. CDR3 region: CASSIEGGVSAGYTF. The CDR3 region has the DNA TGTGCCAGTAGTATAGAGGGAGGAGTTTCGGCTGGCTACACCTTC.

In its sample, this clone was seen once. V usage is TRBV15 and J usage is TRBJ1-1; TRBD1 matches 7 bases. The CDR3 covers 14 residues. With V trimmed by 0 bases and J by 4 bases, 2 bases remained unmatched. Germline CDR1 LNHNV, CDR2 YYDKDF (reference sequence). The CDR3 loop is CATSREQGITEAFF. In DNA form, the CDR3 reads TGTGCCACCAGCAGAGAACAGGGGATCACTGAAGCTTTCTTT.

CDR3 protein: CASSVVAGGYSPLHF. The CDR3 coding sequence is TGTGCCAGCAGCGTAGTGGCAGGGGGATACTCACCCCTCCACTTT. V is TRBV9 and J is TRBJ1-6, with TRBD1 identical over 7 bases. The CDR3 is 15 amino acids. Germline V gives CDR1 SGDLS, CDR2 YYNGEE. The V segment lost 0 bases and the J segment 10 bases; nucleotides outside the gene matches: 7. The full variable domain, rest sourced from reference TRBV9 and TRBJ1-6, is DSGVTQTPKHLITATGQRVTLRCSPRSGDLSVYWYQQSLDQGLQFLIQYYNGEERAKGNILERFSAQQFPDLHSELNLSSLELGDSALYFCASSVVAGGYSPLHFGNGTRLTVT.

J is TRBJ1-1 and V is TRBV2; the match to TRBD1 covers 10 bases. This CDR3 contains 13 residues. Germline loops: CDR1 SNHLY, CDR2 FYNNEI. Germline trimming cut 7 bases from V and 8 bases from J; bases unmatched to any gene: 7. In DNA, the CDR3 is TGTGCCAGCAAGCGACAGGGGGCTACCGAAGCTTTCTTT. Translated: CASKRQGATEAFF.

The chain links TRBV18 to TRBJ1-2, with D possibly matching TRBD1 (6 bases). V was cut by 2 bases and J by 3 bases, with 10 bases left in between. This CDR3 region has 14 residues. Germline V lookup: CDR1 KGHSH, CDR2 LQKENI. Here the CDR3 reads CASSPSGQYYGYTF. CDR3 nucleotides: TGTGCCAGCTCACCATCTGGACAGTACTATGGCTACACCTTC.

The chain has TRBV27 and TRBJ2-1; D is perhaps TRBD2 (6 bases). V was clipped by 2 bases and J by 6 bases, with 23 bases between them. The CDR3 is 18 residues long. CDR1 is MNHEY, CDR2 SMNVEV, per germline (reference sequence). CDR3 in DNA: TGTGCCAGCAGTTTACGCCCCCATCCCGGGACTGAACGCAATGAGCAGTTCTTC. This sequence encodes CASSLRPHPGTERNEQFF.

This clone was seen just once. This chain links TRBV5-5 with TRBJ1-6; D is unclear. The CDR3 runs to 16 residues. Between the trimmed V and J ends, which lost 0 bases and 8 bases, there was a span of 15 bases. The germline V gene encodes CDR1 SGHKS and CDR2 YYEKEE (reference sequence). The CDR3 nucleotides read TGTGCCAGCAGCTTGGACACATTCCGCGGGGATTCACCCCTCCACTTT. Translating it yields CASSLDTFRGDSPLHF.

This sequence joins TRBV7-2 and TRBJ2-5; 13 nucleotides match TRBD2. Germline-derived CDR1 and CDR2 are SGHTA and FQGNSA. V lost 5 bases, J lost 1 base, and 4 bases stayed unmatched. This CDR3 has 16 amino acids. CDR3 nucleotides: TGTGCCAGCAGCCCAAGACTAGCGGGGGGCCAAGAGACCCAGTACTTC. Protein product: CASSPRLAGGQETQYF.

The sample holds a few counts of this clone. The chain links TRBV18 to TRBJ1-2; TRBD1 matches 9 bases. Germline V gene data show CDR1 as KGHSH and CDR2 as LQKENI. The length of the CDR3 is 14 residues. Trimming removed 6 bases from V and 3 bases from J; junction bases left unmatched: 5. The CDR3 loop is CASSRQGGDYGYTF. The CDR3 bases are TGTGCCAGCTCGCGACAGGGGGGTGACTATGGCTACACCTTC. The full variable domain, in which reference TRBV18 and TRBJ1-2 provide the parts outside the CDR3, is NAGVMQNPRHLVRRRGQEARLRCSPMKGHSHVYWYRQLPEEGLKFMVYLQKENIIDESGMPKERFSAEFPKEGPSILRIQQVVRGDSAAYFCASSRQGGDYGYTFGSGTRLTVV.

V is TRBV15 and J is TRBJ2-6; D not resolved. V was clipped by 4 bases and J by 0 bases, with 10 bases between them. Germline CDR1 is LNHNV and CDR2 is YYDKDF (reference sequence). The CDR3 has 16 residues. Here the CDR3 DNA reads TGTGCCACCAGCAAACTTACAGCCTCTGGGGCCAACGTCCTGACTTTC. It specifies CATSKLTASGANVLTF.